Listed here are 25 T cell receptor beta chains from one sample, sequenced in a study of T cells in Graves' hyperthyroidism and ophthalmopathy. Amplified regions were TCR beta CDR3 sequences from RNA transcripts. HTBI primers were used for first-round RT-PCR of the TCR CDR3. TCRdb re-called the multiplex PCR reads through MiXCR, storing one row per CDR3 protein. The data contain around 690,000 distinct CDR3 sequences, 17% of them singletons. Sequencing was carried out using blood. These TCRs come from a man aged 50 to 59 with Graves' hyperthyroidism.

The V and J genes are TRBV19 and TRBJ1-1, with 8 nucleotides matching TRBD1. Per the germline V gene, CDR1 is LNHDA and CDR2 is SQIVND (reference sequence). Trimming removed 5 bases from V and 4 bases from J; junction bases left unmatched: 3. The CDR3 has 13 residues. CDR3 sequence (DNA): TGTGCCAGTAGTTGGACAGGGACCACTGAAGCTTTCTTT. This gives the protein CASSWTGTTEAFF.

This clonotype showed up just a few times. The V and J genes are TRBV29-1 and TRBJ2-7; no clear D gene. Germline V gene sequence: CDR1 SQVTM, CDR2 ANQGSEA. CDR3 size: 12 residues. The V end lost 6 bases, the J end lost 5 bases, and 14 bases lay between the germline ends. CDR3 amino acids: CSVLVRHDEQYF. In nucleotides, the CDR3 is TGCAGCGTCCTCGTGCGGCATGACGAGCAGTACTTC.

V usage is TRBV2 and J usage is TRBJ2-2; D may be TRBD2 (6 bases). CDR3 length equals 11 residues. Deletions cut 8 bases from V and 8 bases from J, with 9 bases between. Germline V gene data show CDR1 as SNHLY and CDR2 as FYNNEI. CDR3 coding DNA: TGTGCCAGCCGACGGGAGGGGGAGCTGTTTTTT. Amino acids: CASRREGELFF.

This clonotype was detected many times. The chain employs TRBV20-1 and TRBJ2-5; 7 nucleotides agree with TRBD2. Germline V gene data show CDR1 as DFQATT and CDR2 as SNEGSKA (reference sequence). The CDR3 is 11 residues long. The J segment lost 5 bases and the V segment lost 3 bases, leaving 0 bases of the junction unmatched. CDR3 amino acids: CSASGRETQYF. CDR3 nucleotides: TGCAGTGCTAGCGGGAGGGAGACCCAGTACTTC.

This clonotype was counted between two and nine times. The chain employs TRBV5-1 and TRBJ1-1; D possibly corresponds to TRBD1 (5 bases). In germline, CDR1 is SGHRS, CDR2 YFSETQ. The CDR3 runs to 14 residues. Trimming cost V 0 bases and J 7 bases, with 13 bases left between them. CDR3 residues: CASSLEGISGEAFF. In DNA form, the CDR3 reads TGCGCCAGCAGCTTGGAGGGGATATCGGGTGAAGCTTTCTTT.

The chain recombines TRBV30 with TRBJ2-7; D gene uncertain. Germline assignment: CDR1 GTSNPN and CDR2 SVGIG (reference sequence). The V end was cut by 1 base, the J end by 4 bases, with 11 bases between. The CDR3 runs to 13 residues. The CDR3 spells CAWSAGPTYEQYF. The CDR3 nucleotides are TGTGCCTGGAGTGCCGGACCGACTTACGAGCAGTACTTC. The full variable domain, its missing parts supplied by reference TRBV30 and TRBJ2-7, is SQTIHQWPATLVQPVGSPLSLECTVEGTSNPNLYWYRQAAGRGLQLLFYSVGIGQISSEVPQNLSASRPQDRQFILSSKKLLLSDSGFYLCAWSAGPTYEQYFGPGTRLTVT.

The J gene is TRBJ2-7, the V gene TRBV13; perhaps TRBD2 as D (6 bases). From germline, CDR1 is PRHDT and CDR2 FYEKMQ (reference sequence). Between the trimmed V and J ends, which lost 4 bases and 5 bases, there was a span of 27 bases. The length of the CDR3 is 18 residues. CDR3 amino acids: CASSSWGSSVRGSNEQYF. The CDR3 bases are TGTGCCAGCAGCTCCTGGGGGTCTAGTGTTCGGGGGAGCAACGAGCAGTACTTC.

A single count supports this clonotype. The V call is TRBV2, the J call TRBJ2-1; tentative D call: TRBD2 (6 bases). Germline V gene lookup returns CDR1 SNHLY and CDR2 FYNNEI. V gave up 4 bases and J gave up 7 bases, with 11 bases separating them. This CDR3 is 13 amino acids long. CDR3: CASSGGTVNEQFF. The DNA of the CDR3 is TGTGCCAGCAGTGGCGGGACGGTAAATGAGCAGTTCTTC.

This clonotype was seen ten or more times. The chain has TRBV20-1 and TRBJ1-2; possible D gene TRBD1, 6 bases. Trimming took off 5 bases at V and 2 bases at J, with 15 bases between the two ends. CDR1 and CDR2 (germline): DFQATT, SNEGSKA (reference sequence). The CDR3 has 14 residues. CDR3: CSARPTGENYGYTF. The CDR3 region has the DNA TGCAGTGCTCGACCGACAGGAGAAAACTATGGCTACACCTTC.

Regarding this clonotype: A much larger clone lies a single base off, so this may be a read error. The V and J genes are TRBV2 and TRBJ1-6, with D possibly TRBD1 on 5 matching bases. V was clipped by 5 bases and J by 7 bases, with 15 bases between them. Germline V gene sequence: CDR1 SNHLY, CDR2 FYNNEI. CDR3 length: 15 amino acids. CDR3 in DNA: TGTGCCAGCAGTTCCGGGGACTCGGACAATTCACCCCTCCACTTT. It is translated as CASSSGDSDNSPLHF.

This clonotype was detected only once. This sequence joins TRBV29-1 and TRBJ2-1; 14 bases are shared with TRBD2. Per the germline V gene, CDR1 is SQVTM and CDR2 is ANQGSEA. The CDR3 is 14 amino acids. V was pared by 4 bases and J by 6 bases, with 2 bases of the junction left unmatched. The CDR3, as DNA: TGCAGCGTTGGGGGACTAGCGGGAGTCAATGAGCAGTTCTTC. Residues: CSVGGLAGVNEQFF.

This rearrangement joins TRBV20-1 to TRBJ2-1; 8 positions match TRBD1. The V and J ends lost 3 bases and 10 bases, in that order; junction bases with no gene match: 5. The CDR3 consists of 12 residues. Germline loops: CDR1 DFQATT, CDR2 SNEGSKA (reference sequence). The CDR3 here is CSASTGGDEQFF. The CDR3 DNA reads as TGCAGTGCTAGTACAGGGGGAGACGAGCAGTTCTTC.

This clonotype has just a few counts. The germline gene is not matched at one end of the junction; a read error may be the cause. The chain is built from TRBV3-1 and TRBJ2-4; D perhaps matches TRBD1 (5 bases). Germline V gene sequence: CDR1 LGHDT, CDR2 YNNKEL (reference sequence). CDR3 length: 16 amino acids. The CDR3 is CASSATGVRAKNLQYF. The CDR3 nucleotides are TGTGCCAGCAGTGCAACAGGCGTACGGGCCAAAAACCTTCAGTACTTC. The variable domain in full, completed from reference TRBV3-1 and TRBJ2-4, reads DTAVSQTPKYLVTQMGNDKSIKCEQNLGHDTMYWYKQDSKKFLKIMFSYNNKELIINETVPNRFSPKSPDKAHLNLHINSLELGDSAVYFCASSATGVRAKNLQYFGAGTRLSVL.

The table lists this clonotype with a few counts. This sequence joins TRBV5-1 and TRBJ1-1; 7 positions match TRBD1. This CDR3 spans 12 amino acids. CDR1 is SGHRS, CDR2 YFSETQ, per germline. After removal of 7 bases from V and 4 bases from J, the junction contained 4 bases not matched to a gene. The DNA of the CDR3 is TGCGCCAGCGGACAGGAAGGCACTGAAGCTTTCTTT. It codes for CASGQEGTEAFF.

In its sample, this clonotype was seen many times. The gene calls are TRBV2 and TRBJ2-1; 9 nucleotides line up with TRBD1. CDR1 and CDR2 (germline): SNHLY, FYNNEI. Trimming cost V 5 bases and J 1 base; bases outside gene matches: 6. The CDR3 extends over 16 amino acids. CDR3 amino acids: CASSSNRGLSYNEQFF. The CDR3 nucleotides are TGTGCCAGCAGTTCGAACAGGGGGCTTTCCTACAATGAGCAGTTCTTC.

This clonotype was counted a few times. V usage is TRBV30 and J usage is TRBJ2-7; D is unclear. V lost 3 bases and J lost 3, with 6 bases in between. This CDR3 spans 11 amino acids. Germline V gene data show CDR1 as GTSNPN and CDR2 as SVGIG (reference sequence). The DNA of the CDR3 is TGTGCCTGGAGCTATCGCTACGAGCAGTACTTC. This encodes CAWSYRYEQYF.

The chain recombines TRBV25-1 with TRBJ1-1; D is ambiguous. Germline V gene data show CDR1 as MGHDK and CDR2 as SYGVNS. The CDR3 consists of 14 residues. V lost 4 bases, J lost 3 bases, and 12 bases lay in between. The CDR3 DNA reads as TGTGCCAGCAGTGGGGGTGGTACCCACACTGAAGCTTTCTTT. This encodes CASSGGGTHTEAFF.

This clonotype was observed at least ten times. The chain is built from TRBV18 and TRBJ2-5; D may be TRBD1 (6 bases). Trimming removed 3 bases at V and 3 bases at J, with 14 bases between. Looked up from germline, CDR1 is KGHSH and CDR2 is LQKENI. The CDR3 has 15 residues. The CDR3 protein is CASSPWTAGEETQYF. As DNA, the CDR3 is TGTGCCAGCTCACCCTGGACGGCAGGGGAAGAGACCCAGTACTTC.

V gene TRBV5-6 combines with J gene TRBJ2-2, with D possibly being TRBD1 (6 bases). Germline-derived CDR1 and CDR2 are SGHDT and YYEEEE. The CDR3 has 17 amino acids. Trimming shortened V by 5 bases and J by 0 bases, and 17 bases separated the two germline ends. The chain's CDR3 is CASRGVGRGPNTGELFF. CDR3 nucleotide sequence: TGTGCCAGCAGGGGGGTGGGCAGGGGACCGAACACCGGGGAGCTGTTTTTT.

J is TRBJ2-3 and V is TRBV30; 8 bases agree with TRBD1. The germline V gene encodes CDR1 GTSNPN and CDR2 SVGIG (reference sequence). V shed 2 bases and J 1 base; nucleotides not matched to a gene: 2. CDR3 length: 14 residues. CDR3 amino acids: CAWSQGAGTDTQYF. The CDR3 coding sequence is TGTGCCTGGAGTCAGGGGGCCGGCACAGATACGCAGTATTTT.

The chain is built from TRBV6-1 and TRBJ1-5; a weak D match, TRBD1 (6 bases). CDR1 is MNHNS and CDR2 is SASEGT in the germline V gene. The V gene lost 0 bases and the J gene lost 5 bases, with 14 bases spanning the gap. CDR3 length: 16 amino acids. CDR3: CASSEALVTGDQPQHF. The CDR3 DNA sequence: TGTGCCAGCAGTGAAGCGCTTGTGACAGGAGATCAGCCCCAGCATTTT.

This clonotype has just a few counts. This rearrangement joins TRBV5-1 to TRBJ1-5, with D uncertain. CDR1 is SGHRS and CDR2 is YFSETQ in the germline V gene. V was trimmed by 4 bases and J by 0 bases, leaving 11 bases between them. The CDR3 has 15 amino acids. The CDR3 loop reads CASSKRRFSNQPQHF. The CDR3 DNA sequence: TGCGCCAGCAGCAAAAGACGTTTTAGCAATCAGCCCCAGCATTTT.

As concerns this clonotype: A much more abundant neighbour one base away suggests this may be a read error. V is TRBV28 and J is TRBJ2-6; tentative D call: TRBD2 (7 bases). Germline V CDR1 and CDR2: MDHEN, SYDVKM. CDR3 length equals 15 residues. DNA of the CDR3: TGTGCCAGCAGCACCGGGGGGCATGGGGCCTACGTCCTGACTTTC. The encoded protein is CASSTGGHGAYVLTF.

This clonotype came up many times. The gene calls are TRBV28 and TRBJ2-1, with no clear D. The CDR3 runs 17 residues. The germline V and J ends were trimmed by 6 bases and 4 bases, with 22 bases remaining between them. Germline CDR1 is MDHEN and CDR2 is SYDVKM. The CDR3 bases are TGTGCCAGCAGCACTAACCCCTGGGCGGCCGGGTACAATGAGCAGTTCTTC. Amino acids: CASSTNPWAAGYNEQFF.

This clonotype showed up many times. The chain recombines TRBV6-1 with TRBJ2-2; the match to TRBD1 covers 7 bases. The CDR3 length is 15 residues. V dropped 5 bases and J dropped 5; count of bases not matched to a gene: 8. Germline V gives CDR1 MNHNS, CDR2 SASEGT. This CDR3 reads CASSTGTVRTGELFF. CDR3 nucleotides: TGTGCCAGCAGTACCGGGACAGTGAGGACCGGGGAGCTGTTTTTT.